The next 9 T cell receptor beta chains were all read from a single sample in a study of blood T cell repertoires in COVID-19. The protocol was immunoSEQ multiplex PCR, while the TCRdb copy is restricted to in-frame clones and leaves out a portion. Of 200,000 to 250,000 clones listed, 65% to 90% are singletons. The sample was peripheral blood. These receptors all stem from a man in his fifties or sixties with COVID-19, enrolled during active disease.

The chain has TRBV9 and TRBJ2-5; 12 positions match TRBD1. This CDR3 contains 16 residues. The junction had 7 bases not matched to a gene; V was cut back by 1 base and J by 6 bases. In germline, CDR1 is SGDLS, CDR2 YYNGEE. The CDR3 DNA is TGTGCCAGCAGCGTATTAGGGACAGGGGGCCTTCAGACCCAGTACTTC. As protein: CASSVLGTGGLQTQYF.

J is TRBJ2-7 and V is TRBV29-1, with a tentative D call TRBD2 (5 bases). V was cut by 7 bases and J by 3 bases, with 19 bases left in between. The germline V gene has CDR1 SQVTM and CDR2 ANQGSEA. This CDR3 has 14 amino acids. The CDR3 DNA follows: TGCAGCGGAACCGGAGGAGGACCAAACTACGAGCAGTACTTC. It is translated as CSGTGGGPNYEQYF.

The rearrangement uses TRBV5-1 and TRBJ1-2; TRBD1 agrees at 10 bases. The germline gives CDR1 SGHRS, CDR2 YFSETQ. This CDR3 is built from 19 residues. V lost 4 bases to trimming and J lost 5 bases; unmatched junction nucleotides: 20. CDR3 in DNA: TGCGCCAGCAGCGTGGCCACTAGGGACAGGGGATTTGTGGAGTATGGCTACACCTTC. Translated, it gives CASSVATRDRGFVEYGYTF.

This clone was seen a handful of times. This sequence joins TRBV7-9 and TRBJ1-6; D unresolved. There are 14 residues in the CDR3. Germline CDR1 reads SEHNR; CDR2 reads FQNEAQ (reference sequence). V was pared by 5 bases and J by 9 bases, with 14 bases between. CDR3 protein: CASSASVGGSPLHF. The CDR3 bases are TGTGCCAGCAGCGCCAGTGTTGGAGGTTCACCCCTCCACTTT.

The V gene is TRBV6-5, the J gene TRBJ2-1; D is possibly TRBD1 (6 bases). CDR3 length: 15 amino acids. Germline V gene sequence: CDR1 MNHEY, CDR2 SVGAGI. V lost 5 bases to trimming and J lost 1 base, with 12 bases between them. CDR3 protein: CASSLQGQSYNEQFF. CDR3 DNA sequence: TGTGCCAGCAGTCTCCAGGGGCAGTCCTACAATGAGCAGTTCTTC.

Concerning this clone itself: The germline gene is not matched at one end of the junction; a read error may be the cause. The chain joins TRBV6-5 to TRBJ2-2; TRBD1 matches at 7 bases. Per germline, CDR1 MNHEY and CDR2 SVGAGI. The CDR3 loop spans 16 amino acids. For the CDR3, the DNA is TGTGCCAGCTGTTACCCGCGTCCAGGGGGAACCGGGGAGCTGTTTTTT. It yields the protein CASCYPRPGGTGELFF.

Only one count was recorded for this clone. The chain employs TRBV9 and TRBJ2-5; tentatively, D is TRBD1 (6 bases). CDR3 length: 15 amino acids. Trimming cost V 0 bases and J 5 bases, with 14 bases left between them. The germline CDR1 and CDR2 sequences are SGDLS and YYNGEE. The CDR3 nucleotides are TGTGCCAGCAGCGTAGGGCCAGGGGCTGGGGAGACCCAGTACTTC. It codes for CASSVGPGAGETQYF.

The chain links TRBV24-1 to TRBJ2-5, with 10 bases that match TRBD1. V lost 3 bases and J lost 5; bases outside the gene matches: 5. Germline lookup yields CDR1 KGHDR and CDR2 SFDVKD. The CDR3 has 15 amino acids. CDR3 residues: CATSDRTGGRETQYF. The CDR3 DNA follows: TGTGCCACCAGTGATCGGACAGGGGGAAGGGAGACCCAGTACTTC.

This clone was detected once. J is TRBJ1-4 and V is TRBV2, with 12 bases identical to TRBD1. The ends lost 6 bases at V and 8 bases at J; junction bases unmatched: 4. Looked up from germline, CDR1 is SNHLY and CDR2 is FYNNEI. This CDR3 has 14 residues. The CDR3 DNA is TGTGCCAGCAGGGGACAGGGGGCCGGAGAAAAACTGTTTTTT. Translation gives CASRGQGAGEKLFF.